Listed below are T cell receptor beta chains from one sample, sequenced in a study of blood T cells in healthy people across ages. TCRdb re-called the 5' RACE reads through MiXCR, storing one row per CDR3 protein. The table lists hundreds of thousands of distinct CDR3 sequences, under 30% of them singletons. A further study also used this sample, focusing on T cells of mothers and their children.

Sequencing was performed on blood. These receptors were collected from a boy between 10 and 17 years old in good health. CDR3s leave out the opening cysteine and the closing phenylalanine or tryptophan. The size of a clone is reported for some rows only, either as once, few or many, or as a class for expanded clones.

v_call	j_call	clone_size	cdr3_aa
TRBV14	TRBJ1-1	NA	ASSQEYSASMNTEAF
TRBV5-5	TRBJ2-2	NA	ASSLRGEYTGELF
TRBV27	TRBJ1-2	few	ASSPMGRDHGYT
TRBV11-2	TRBJ2-7	NA	ASSSLAGVAEQY
TRBV21-1	TRBJ1-2	NA	ASSKAGTDPNYGYT
TRBV12-3/TRBV12-4	TRBJ2-5	few	ASSSFLGRGQETQY
TRBV27	TRBJ2-7	NA	TSSLSGLANYEQY
TRBV1	NA	few	TSSQDGGRLAGSGQF
TRBV28	TRBJ2-5	NA	ASSFSYVQDLAETQY
TRBV7-6	TRBJ2-5	NA	ASSAHTSEGTQY
TRBV9	TRBJ1-3	NA	ASTKSGSSGNTIY
TRBV29-1	TRBJ1-2	NA	SVEPWDRRRYGYT
TRBV24-1	TRBJ2-5	few	ATSDQSRVGAETQY
TRBV20-1	TRBJ1-2	few	SAWTPTGYGYT
TRBV7-8	TRBJ1-6	NA	ASSLFPVTGPNSPLH
TRBV7-9	TRBJ2-7	NA	ASSPDGADSSTPYEQY
TRBV6-6	TRBJ2-7	NA	ASSYLASGSCEQY
TRBV12-3/TRBV12-4	TRBJ2-7	once	ASSRSSGTYEQY
TRBV11-1	TRBJ2-4	few	ASSLDYQNIQY
TRBV25-1	TRBJ1-4	few	ASSDGGEKLF
TRBV19	TRBJ2-1	NA	ASSMHISSYNEQF
TRBV4-3	NA	NA	ASSQDAGATYEQY
TRBV19	TRBJ2-5	few	ASDTGQGGETQY
TRBV4-3	NA	NA	ASSQGQGQIYNEQF
TRBV12-3/TRBV12-4	TRBJ1-2	NA	ASSSLDREAYGYT
TRBV4-3	TRBJ2-5	NA	ASSQDFRAREQY
TRBV5-1	TRBJ1-2	NA	ASTGTGDGIYGYT
TRBV7-2	TRBJ1-2	few	ASSPVGGGANYGYT
TRBV29-1	TRBJ1-1	NA	SVGPEGWNTEAF
TRBV28	TRBJ2-5	NA	ASTGGAQETQY
TRBV29-1	TRBJ2-7	NA	SVEIGWRGSYEQY
TRBV7-2	TRBJ1-2	NA	ASSPRTGLAGYT
TRBV4-2	TRBJ2-5	NA	ASSQGDRPGETQY
TRBV28	TRBJ1-1	few	ASSLRPGVAEAF
TRBV11-3	TRBJ2-3	few	ASRSGGATTNTQY
TRBV28	TRBJ2-1	NA	ASSLLRGLAGKYNEQF
TRBV3-1	TRBJ2-7	NA	ASSRTGDGSYEQY
TRBV6-5	TRBJ2-7	few	ASRSPGQGYEQY
TRBV28	TRBJ2-7	NA	ASSLAASGDSFPYEQY
TRBV12-5	TRBJ2-5	many	ASGLSSLAETQY
TRBV27	TRBJ1-2	few	ASSSKGIHGYT
TRBV4-3	TRBJ2-1	few	ASSLQWGILAGVAPHNEQF
TRBV2	TRBJ2-1	NA	ARSGRARNEQF
TRBV6-2/TRBV6-3	TRBJ2-1	few	ASSPSTGTYNEQF
TRBV4-2	TRBJ2-1	NA	ASSQGYIEGLF
TRBV11-2	TRBJ1-1	few	ASRDRYTEAF
TRBV3-1	TRBJ1-3	few	ASSQGSTGGNTIY
TRBV7-2	TRBJ2-1	NA	ASTMGGRAENEQF
TRBV27	TRBJ1-2	NA	ASSLRADRPNNYGYT
TRBV29-1	TRBJ2-5	few	SVNGGPQETQY
TRBV7-2	TRBJ2-4	few	ASSRGLPKNIQY
TRBV13	TRBJ1-4	few	ASSRAGAGEKLF
TRBV12-3/TRBV12-4	TRBJ1-1	few	ASSGGGMNTEAF
TRBV2	TRBJ1-1	NA	ASEPPGQGRPITEAF
TRBV7-2	TRBJ2-6	NA	ASSPKGGSGANVLT